This T cell receptor beta chain was observed in a study of shared clonotypes between healthy human individuals. Overall study: A couple of women and a few men aged 18 to 49 made up the donors.

In germline, CDR1 is MNHEY, CDR2 SMNVEV (reference sequence). The ends were cut back, 6 bases at V and 4 bases at J, with 15 bases in the middle. The CDR3 runs 14 residues. To note about this clone: The identical CDR3 is also encoded by other nucleotide sequences in the sample.

TCRdb's table, derived via immunoSEQ multiplex PCR, lists solely in-frame clones and lacks some. The table shows 650,000 to 800,000 clones, with approximately 90% occurring only once. Only CD45RO-negative cells positively selected for CCR7 counted as naive CD8 cells, so terminally differentiated effector memory CD45RA+ cells were excluded. This chain uses TRBV27 with TRBJ2-5; the D is unclear. The origin of this receptor is a man in his thirties or forties in good health. The sample was naive CD8+ T cells sorted from blood. CDR3 in amino acids: CASSLSRVGETQYF. The CDR3 nucleotides are TGTGCCAGCAGCCTTTCCCGGGTGGGAGAGACCCAGTACTTC.